The subject of this entry is one TCR beta chain. The target of this receptor is not known. Nothing much larger sits one base from this clone, and base qualities are not available. The cohort consisted of more than 650 healthy bone marrow donors. At the time of sampling, all cohort members were nominally healthy, though unrecorded immune exposures were likely present. The donor was CMV seronegative and was included in the group of approximately 350 seronegative cohort members. Every donor gave a peripheral blood sample, and the peripheral blood mononuclear cells from that sample were used for TCR beta sequencing. Genomic DNA was extracted from the blood cell samples with the Qiagen DNeasy Blood Extraction Kit. The source of the sample is a study of cytomegalovirus exposure and HLA in healthy donors (TCRdb year 2017). In terms of the full investigation: An earlier analysis of several hundred of the donors reported roughly 270 Gb of sequence data and 117 million unique TCR beta sequences from some 180 million T cells. An early release that covered fewer than 800 HLA-typed donors contained about 290 gigabases of sequencing data and around 80 million unique TCR sequences. Of the approximately 400 genotyped donors, about 80% fell in the genetic ancestry cluster associated with self-reported Caucasian donors. The study was designed to test whether signatures of past pathogen exposure could be identified by cataloging public T cell receptors. Using immunosequencing, the study profiled T cell repertoires from about 650 subjects and related those repertoires to cytomegalovirus serostatus. Besides the first cohort of approximately 710 subjects, a separate validation cohort made up of 95 to 150 different subjects was used. The study combined high-throughput TCR immunosequencing, statistical association of individual TCRs with disease status, and machine learning to predict cytomegalovirus infection status. A later analysis re-examined previously published TCR beta repertoires from more than 600 donors and added high-resolution HLA genotyping to investigate patterns of TCR occurrence. In the later analysis, no new phenotypic data were used to find candidate immune exposures; instead, reliance was placed on TCR beta sequences and their occurrence across donors. An earlier analysis of 587 of the donors used high-throughput TCR beta sequencing to judge whether each TCR beta V gene segment behaved as functional or pseudogenic. Donor age, sex, ethnicity and CMV serostatus were collected together with the repertoire data. In a later genetic analysis, genome-wide SNP genotypes for about 65% of the roughly 700 donors were used, and that subset was treated as a discovery cohort. All discovery cohort repertoires had been generated on a single sequencing platform. HLA typing covered class I and class II loci at four-digit resolution. Typing coverage differed by locus: A, B, C, DRB1 and DQB1 were typed in about 620-640 donors, DQA1 in 500 to 550, DPA1 in approximately 610, and DPB1 in just under 480. Roughly 5 DR-DQ haplotypes were treated as single units for association and clustering because of strong linkage in the cohort. Among around 400 genotyped donors of the cohort, an average of about 220,000 unique TCR beta nucleotide sequences was sequenced per donor, of which 15% to 20% were non-productive. The research as a whole found: The presence/absence analyses assumed that sequencing depth was roughly uniform across donors, and that assumption may not be true. Three of the identified cytomegalovirus-associated TCR beta chains were confirmed in vitro to be specific for cytomegalovirus antigens. The cohort was sequenced for TCR beta chains only, and without alpha or paired-chain data the features that could be detected were limited. A later analysis found that TCR association rates varied across HLA loci, with DRB1 alleles showing the most associated TCRs and HLA-C alleles the fewest. The sequencing pipeline was judged likely to have produced a cluster of highly shared sequence variants as a technical artifact. A further reported finding was that TCR beta sequences accurately predicted the HLA-A and HLA-B alleles for most subjects in the first cohort. When HLA alleles, especially DR and DQ, strongly co-occurred, TCR associations were difficult to assign to individual alleles. In a later genetic analysis, a missense DCLRE1C variant was associated with V-gene and J-gene trimming of TCR beta chains, and the association was replicated in an independent cohort. The 87-base-pair reads could not distinguish some IMGT-functional V segments, including TRBV6-2 and TRBV6-3, so those segments were excluded. In both the original and validation cohorts, the classifier was reported to diagnose cytomegalovirus status with high specificity and sensitivity. It was suggested by the authors that the approach could potentially be generalized to other disease states and immunological phenotypes. While some public TCRs were present in many individuals, most TCR sequences turned up only very rarely across donors. In a later analysis, most CMV-associated TCR beta chains were found to appear HLA-restricted, with HLA associations seemingly driven largely by CMV exposure. Immune exposure information for the cohort was limited to CMV serostatus. In an earlier analysis of some 500 of the donors, most TCR beta V segments appeared in productive rearrangements about 90% or about 30% of the time, broadly matching IMGT annotations. A later analysis associated about 17,000 TCR beta sequences with specific HLA alleles at a false discovery rate of 0.05. Because some donors lacked HLA typing at each locus, the association tests relied only on the typed subset. In a later genetic analysis, fewer N-insertions in productive TCRs were reported among donors in an Asian-associated ancestry cluster than the approximately 670-donor mean. Linkage disequilibrium might explain the correlated functional status among segregating V segments, but an unknown experimental factor could not be ruled out. In a later analysis, several top co-occurrence clusters were reported to appear linked to parvovirus B19, influenza, CMV and Epstein-Barr virus. The study gave a list of 150 to 200 TCR beta chains associated with cytomegalovirus. Because counts were too low, some 17 rarely observed V segments, including chromosome 9 orphons, were excluded from the earlier analysis of around 640 of the donors. In a later analysis, HLA-associated TCR beta chains were found to be more clonally expanded and to have lower generation probabilities than equally common non-associated chains.

Reading the germline V gene gives CDR1 KGHSH and CDR2 LQKENI. Counted from cysteine to phenylalanine, this CDR3 has 14 amino acids. Solely the CDR3 DNA is kept, with 42 bases framed from the first base. Relative to germline, V is missing 4 bases and J is missing 0 bases, with 0 bases of the junction outside any gene match. Library preparation was by the immunoSEQ multiplex PCR assay. A mixture of 60 forward primers for TCR Vbeta segments and 13 reverse primers for TCR Jbeta segments was used in the multiplex PCR. Amplification of the CDR3 region of rearranged TCR beta genes was performed with a multiplex PCR assay on genomic DNA. The amplified TCR beta libraries were sequenced on the Illumina HiSeq System as 87-base-pair reads. The published analysis was carried out like this. A later analysis counted approximately 84 million unique TCR beta chains across the 550 to 800 repertoires, and 10 million to 12 million of these chains were shared by at least two donors. Raw reads were error-corrected and collapsed into unique sequences with a nearest-neighbor algorithm that merged closely related sequences to remove PCR and sequencing errors. Alignment of CDR3 sequences to IMGT reference sequences was used to assign V, D and J gene segments. For a sequence to be retained, at least a six-nucleotide match to both a V gene segment and a J gene segment was required. Rearrangements were classified as productive when the CDR3 lacked stop codons and remained in frame with V and J, and all other rearrangements were classified as non-productive. Following IMGT convention, CDR3 was defined as the stretch from the second conserved V-encoded cysteine to the conserved J-encoded phenylalanine. The earlier analysis of 550 to 650 of the donors excluded any sequence lacking an unambiguous match to a single V gene segment. In an earlier analysis of several hundred of the donors, a V segment was called functional when productive rearrangements were above 56.7%, and segregating when the standard deviation between donors exceeded 5%. A statistical classification framework was built to diagnose cytomegalovirus status from the catalog of TCR beta chain sequences. A later analysis assigned V and J genes by comparing TCR nucleotide sequences with IMGT/GENE-DB human TR gene sequences. A later analysis assigned CDR3 sequences and most-parsimonious VDJ recombination scenarios with the TCRdist pipeline. In a later analysis, each TCR beta chain was defined by its CDR3 amino acid sequence together with its V-gene family, and reads without a unique V-gene family were excluded. As a way to deal with suspected cross-contamination and a sequencing artifact, a later analysis dropped approximately 570 nucleotide sequences that were highly shared and had low generation probability. In a later analysis, a clonal expansion index was calculated for each public chain from normalized within-repertoire ranks of inferred template counts. In a later analysis, generation probabilities were computed using a VDJ recombination model fitted to out-of-frame rearrangements, and the results were checked against IGoR. In a later analysis, TCR-TCR, TCR-HLA and TCR-CMV co-occurrence was scored with hypergeometric tests, and a repertoire-size bias correction was applied to TCR pairs. In a later analysis, false discovery rates were estimated by permuting HLA or CMV assignments 20 times. In a later analysis, co-occurring TCRs were grouped using DBSCAN, with TCRdist sequence similarity added in when clustering inside HLA-allele-positive subsets. Repertoires with fewer than 30,000 or more than 120,000 public chains, plus five repertoires with anomalous nucleotide sharing, were excluded from co-occurrence clustering. TCRdb holds this immuneACCESS table with in-frame rearrangements only. Some clones are missing; in checked studies, unresolved V genes explain under half, and the rest has no known cause. The V and J calls and clone size are taken from that table; D and trimming were inferred from the DNA. Here the sample has 150,000 to 200,000 clones; 68% occur a single time. The ten largest clones take up approximately 1.5% of the sample.

Recombination connected TRBV18 to TRBJ1-3; TRBD1 agrees with 7 junctional bases. Sample: PBMCs. This clonotype was obtained from a man aged 45-65 years in good health and CMV-seronegative. The DNA sequence reads TGTGCCAGCTCACGGGACAGCTCTGGAAACACCATATATTTT. It translates as CASSRDSSGNTIYF. When the CDR3 is completed using the reference TRBV18 and TRBJ1-3 genes on either side, the full variable domain is NAGVMQNPRHLVRRRGQEARLRCSPMKGHSHVYWYRQLPEEGLKFMVYLQKENIIDESGMPKERFSAEFPKEGPSILRIQQVVRGDSAAYFCASSRDSSGNTIYFGEGSWLTVV.